These 12 T cell receptor beta chains were sequenced from one sample in a study of Ad26.COV2.S vaccination and SARS-CoV-2 variants. The treatment denotes: roughly 19 received Ad26.COV2.S at low or high dose, single or two shots; roughly five received placebo; per-sample allocation not given. Collection of the samples took place on day 63 after the first injection of vaccine or placebo. Assay used: immunoSEQ multiplex PCR; TCRdb lists only in-frame clones, some missing. Among about half a million clones, about 88% were seen once, and the ten largest hold 1.5% to 2%. The sequences come from peripheral blood, collected in a trial of Ad26.COV2.S vaccine versus placebo. Receptor source: a person aged 18-60 years who received the Ad26.COV2.S COVID-19 vaccine or a placebo.

The V and J genes are TRBV30 and TRBJ1-1; D remains unclear. The ends were cut back, 1 base at V and 4 bases at J, with 25 bases in the middle. The germline CDR1 and CDR2 sequences are GTSNPN and SVGIG (reference sequence). CDR3 length: 18 residues. CDR3 coding DNA: TGTGCCTGGAGTGGGGGTGGAGGGCCGGTGAGGGTCGGCACTGAAGCTTTCTTT. It encodes CAWSGGGGPVRVGTEAFF.

This chain joins TRBV6-5 and TRBJ1-5; 9 bases fit TRBD1. In germline, CDR1 is MNHEY, CDR2 SVGAGI. The CDR3 consists of 14 residues. Losses at the gene ends were 2 bases for V and 6 bases for J; bases not matched to a gene: 2. This chain's CDR3 is CASSYGQGSQPQHF. The CDR3 nucleotides are TGTGCCAGCAGTTACGGACAGGGGAGTCAGCCCCAGCATTTT.

The CDR3 region is CASSYARSTDTQYF. The CDR3 DNA reads TGTGCCAGCAGTTACGCGAGGAGCACAGATACGCAGTATTTT. The rearrangement links TRBV6-5 to TRBJ2-3, with D hard to call. Germline assignment: CDR1 MNHEY and CDR2 SVGAGI. The CDR3 has 14 amino acids. V shed 2 bases and J shed 0 bases, with 6 bases lying between them.

The chain carries TRBV3-1 (or the pseudogene TRBV3-2) and TRBJ1-3; D ambiguous. This CDR3 contains 15 residues. Trimming stripped 2 bases from V and 4 bases from J, with 12 bases between. Germline lookup yields CDR1 LGHDT and CDR2 YNNKEL (reference sequence). CDR3 DNA: TGTGCCAGCAGCCAACAAGAGGGCCCCGGAAACACCATATATTTT. Its translation is CASSQQEGPGNTIYF.

This rearrangement joins TRBV19 to TRBJ2-5; 7 bases match TRBD1. The junction had 4 bases not matched to a gene; V was cut back by 6 bases and J by 3 bases. Germline-derived CDR1 and CDR2 are LNHDA and SQIVND (reference sequence). This CDR3 is built from 13 residues. CDR3 in amino acids: CASRFQGEETQYF. The CDR3 region has the DNA TGTGCCAGTAGATTTCAGGGGGAAGAGACCCAGTACTTC.

Remarks on this clone: The CDR3 does not end in the conserved phenylalanine or tryptophan, so this is likely a read error. It is unclear where the CDR3 begins or ends on the DNA, so no DNA is shown, and the CDR3 is as TCRdb lists it. The rearrangement links TRBV18 to TRBJ1-1; TRBD1 was called by the table and not checked on the DNA. Per the germline V gene, CDR1 is KGHSH and CDR2 is LQKENI. Both ends counted, the CDR3 spans 15 residues. The CDR3 here is CASSPTDRQGGTLVV.

This chain connects TRBV13 to TRBJ1-1, with D perhaps TRBD1 (5 bases). The V end was cut by 4 bases, the J end by 0 bases, with 12 bases between. Germline loops: CDR1 PRHDT, CDR2 FYEKMQ (reference sequence). This CDR3 is 15 amino acids long. CDR3 sequence reads: CASSSGGVVNTEAFF. The CDR3, as DNA: TGTGCCAGCAGCTCCGGGGGGGTCGTGAACACTGAAGCTTTCTTT.

This rearrangement joins TRBV11-3 to TRBJ2-3, with 11 bases aligning to TRBD2. Trimming at V came to 5 bases and at J to 0 bases, leaving 4 bases not matched to a gene. CDR1 is SGHNT, CDR2 YENEEA, per germline. This CDR3 is built from 16 residues. CDR3 nucleotide sequence: TGTGCCAGCAGCCCGGGACTAGCGGTTAGCACAGATACGCAGTATTTT. Its protein is CASSPGLAVSTDTQYF.

The V call is TRBV6-6, the J call TRBJ1-5; 8 bases are shared with TRBD1. Trimming took 5 bases from V and 0 from J; bases not matched to a gene: 12. Per germline, CDR1 MNHNY and CDR2 SVGAGI (reference sequence). The CDR3 is made up of 18 amino acids. CDR3: CASSPHPGQDYSNQPQHF. The CDR3 bases are TGTGCCAGCAGTCCCCATCCGGGACAGGACTATAGCAATCAGCCCCAGCATTTT.

The rearrangement joins TRBV6-2 or TRBV6-3 to TRBJ2-1; D not resolved. Trimming cost V 2 bases and J 4 bases, with 12 bases left between them. Germline V lookup: CDR1 MNHEY, CDR2 SVGEGT. The CDR3 spans 15 residues. This CDR3 reads CASSYPGLPYNEQFF. The CDR3, as DNA: TGTGCCAGCAGTTACCCGGGCCTACCATACAATGAGCAGTTCTTC.

The chain couples TRBV14 to TRBJ2-2, with unresolved D. CDR3 length equals 14 residues. V was pared by 4 bases and J by 6 bases, with 12 bases between. Germline loops: CDR1 SGHDN, CDR2 FVKESK. The CDR3 is CASSPRWPPGELFF. In DNA form, the CDR3 reads TGTGCCAGCAGCCCAAGGTGGCCCCCCGGGGAGCTGTTTTTT.

The rearrangement uses TRBV28 and TRBJ2-7; D might be TRBD2 (6 bases). Germline lookup yields CDR1 MDHEN and CDR2 SYDVKM. With 8 bases removed from V and 5 bases from J, the gap between germline ends came to 16 bases. The CDR3 runs to 13 residues. The CDR3 sequence: CASHPARGHEQYF. CDR3 DNA sequence: TGTGCCAGCCACCCAGCGCGGGGCCACGAGCAGTACTTC.